This TCR beta chain was sequenced in a study of beta chain features in type 1 diabetes. Background on the study: Similarity in age, gender and cell yields was seen between patients and healthy donors.

This CDR3 comprises 13 residues. The germline gives CDR1 MNHNY, CDR2 SVGAGI (reference sequence). Trimming left V 5 bases short and J 6 bases short, with 14 bases between. Overall study results and limits: Shorter TCRB CDR3s, moderately but significantly so, were found in Type 1 diabetes patients in all four CD4+ subsets.

TCRB transcripts that were expressed got sequenced, as all of the isolated RNA had been reverse transcribed. The protocol was immunoSEQ multiplex PCR, while the TCRdb copy is restricted to in-frame clones and leaves out a portion. The top ten clones hold 0.035% to 0.045% of a sample with about 660,000 clones, about 14% of them seen once. Isolation of CD4+ naive, central memory, regulatory and stem cell-like memory cells was achieved by sorting via CD45RO/CCR7/CD25/CD127/CD95/CD27. This clone was seen a few times. Its antigen is unknown. The V and J genes are TRBV6-6 and TRBJ2-7; no definite D call. This TCR was recovered from a man younger than 35 with type 1 diabetes. Source material: naive CD4+ T cells from blood. CDR3 amino acids: CASSQREQTEQYF. CDR3 nucleotide sequence: TGTGCCAGCAGTCAGAGAGAACAAACCGAGCAGTACTTC.